This TCR beta chain was sequenced for a study of T cell changes during pregnancy in multiple sclerosis. Repertoires were generated with immunoSEQ multiplex PCR, while TCRdb's copy carries only in-frame clones and drops some. The table has approximately 110,000 clones, 80% to 95% seen once. Germline CDR1 and CDR2: SEHNR and FQNEAQ (reference sequence). The ends were cut back, 1 base at V and 10 bases at J, with 14 bases in the middle. The CDR3 totals 15 residues. The rearrangement links TRBV7-9 to TRBJ1-6; D perhaps matches TRBD1 (5 bases). This clonotype was obtained from a female donor with multiple sclerosis, enrolled in a pregnancy study. Source: peripheral blood, taken in the third trimester of pregnancy. The CDR3 protein is CASSLGRGVGSPLHF. Here the CDR3 DNA reads TGTGCCAGCAGCTTAGGAAGGGGTGTCGGGTCACCCCTCCACTTT.